This T cell receptor beta chain was sequenced for a study of post-analysis software for immune sequencing data. For the study at large: Secondary progressive, relapsing-remitting and progressive-relapsing multiple sclerosis were among the included disease courses. Study-wide results and caveats: Significantly lower normalized Chao1 diversity was seen in multiple sclerosis patients than in controls. Patients had higher frequencies than controls of five TRBV segments, including TRBV5-6, TRBV5-1 and TRBV20-1. F-measure co-clustering was strong for batch-matched samples.

Researchers reported that TCR beta cDNA libraries carried unique molecular identifiers. It was from roughly 1.1 to 9.2 million T cells that 450,000 to 550,000 cDNA molecules came. One entry per CDR3 protein, called by TCRdb with MiXCR from the PCR reads. Found here are a few hundred thousand distinct CDR3 sequences, 35% to 45% of them singletons; the top ten hold less than 8%. Details on this clonotype: Antigen: not known.

The CDR3 is 12 residues long. V gene TRBV21-1 combines with J gene TRBJ1-1. TRBV21-1 is given as a pseudogene. The sequence came from a girl aged 2-10 years with multiple sclerosis. The specimen sequenced was blood. CDR3 in amino acids: CASSNRGTEAFF. The CDR3 DNA reads TGTGCCAGCAGCAATCGGGGAACTGAAGCTTTCTTT.